This is a list of T cell receptor beta chains from one sample in a study of response to subunit inactivated influenza vaccine. TCRdb independently ran MiXCR on the RT-PCR reads; one entry per CDR3 protein. The table shows about 480,000 distinct CDR3 sequences, with roughly 25% occurring only once. Here the sequenced sample was CD4+ T cells sorted from PBMCs, taken 4 to 6 days after vaccination. The receptor source for this set is a man aged 50 to 59 who received an inactivated influenza vaccine. The CDR3 runs from the conserved cysteine through the conserved F or W. A D gene is named only where the DNA matches it firmly. Size tells how often a clone was seen (once, few, many) or the class of an expanded clone, and some rows leave it out.

abundance,j_gene,v_gene,d_gene,CDR3nt,CDR3aa
NA,TRBJ1-4,TRBV20-1,NA,TGCAGTGCTAGAGACTTAAGAGAAAAACTGTTTTTT,CSARDLREKLFF
NA,TRBJ1-1,TRBV7-9,NA,TGTGCCAGCAGGCCGGGGGTCCCGAGCACTGAAGCTTTCTTT,CASRPGVPSTEAFF
many,TRBJ2-7,TRBV6-5,TRBD2,TGTGCCAGCAGTTACTCTAGCGGGATTGCCTACGAGCAGTACTTC,CASSYSSGIAYEQYF
many,TRBJ2-5,TRBV4-3,TRBD2,TGCGCCAGCAGCCAGGGACTAGCGGGGGGGGCGTCAGTAGAGACCCAGTACTTC,CASSQGLAGGASVETQYF
many,TRBJ2-7,TRBV5-1,NA,TGCGCCAGCAGCCGTGGAACCCCAGGGGTAAGCGAGCAGTACTTC,CASSRGTPGVSEQYF
NA,TRBJ1-2,TRBV6-4,NA,TGTGCCAGCAGTGAATGGGGAGTAGATGGCTACACCTTC,CASSEWGVDGYTF
many,TRBJ2-7,TRBV20-1,TRBD1,TGCAGTGCTAGAAAAACCGGGACAGTTTACGAGCAGTACTTC,CSARKTGTVYEQYF
few,TRBJ1-5,TRBV7-2,NA,TGTGCCAGCAGCTTAGGGCTTGGGGTTAGCAATCAGCCCCAGCATTTT,CASSLGLGVSNQPQHF
NA,TRBJ2-1,TRBV6-1,NA,TGTGCCAGCAGGGCCGGGACAATCTCCTACAATGAGCAGTTCTTC,CASRAGTISYNEQFF
NA,TRBJ2-1,TRBV10-3,TRBD1,TGTGCCATCAGCCCCAGGGGGCTAGGGCGGGAAGTCTACAATGAGCAGTTCTTC,CAISPRGLGREVYNEQFF
NA,TRBJ2-5,TRBV15,TRBD2,TGTGCCACCAGCAGATCCCGGACTAGCGGGGGGCCCCCTGAAGAGACCCAGTACTTC,CATSRSRTSGGPPEETQYF
NA,TRBJ2-3,TRBV29-1,TRBD2,TGCAGCGTTGAGGCGGGGGGCAAGTCAGATACGCAGTATTTT,CSVEAGGKSDTQYF
few,TRBJ2-7,TRBV7-2,NA,TGTGCCAGCACCCCACAGAGTGGGCTCGAGCAGTACTTC,CASTPQSGLEQYF
few,TRBJ2-5,TRBV29-1,TRBD1,TGCAGCGTTAACAGGGGAGCAGAGACCCAGTACTTC,CSVNRGAETQYF
NA,TRBJ1-2,TRBV12-3/TRBV12-4,NA,TGTGCCAGCAGTCCCGGGCTGAACTATGGCTACACCTTC,CASSPGLNYGYTF
NA,TRBJ2-2,TRBV11-2,NA,TGTGCCAGCAGCCAGATAGCGCGAACCGGGGAGCTGTTTTTT,CASSQIARTGELFF
few,TRBJ1-1,TRBV12-3/TRBV12-4,TRBD1,TGTGCCAGCAGCCCGGGACAGGTGAACACTGAAGCTTTCTTT,CASSPGQVNTEAFF
many,TRBJ2-6,TRBV20-1,NA,TGCAGTGCTCCCTCCCTACAGGGGGCCAACGTCCTGACTTTC,CSAPSLQGANVLTF
NA,TRBJ2-2,TRBV7-6,NA,TGTGCCAGCAGCTTAGCGCGTGGACGGGACCGGGGCGGGGAGCTGTTTTTT,CASSLARGRDRGGELFF
few,TRBJ2-2,TRBV24-1,NA,TGTGCCACCAGTGATTGGCAGCGCGGGGACACCGGGGAGCTGTTTTTT,CATSDWQRGDTGELFF
few,TRBJ1-5,TRBV28,NA,TGTGCCAGCAGAACAGATAGCAATCAGCCCCAGCATTTT,CASRTDSNQPQHF
few,TRBJ2-3,TRBV20-1,TRBD2,TGCAGTGCTAGGGTTAGCGGACTAGGCACAGATACGCAGTATTTT,CSARVSGLGTDTQYF
many,TRBJ2-7,TRBV5-1,NA,TGCGCCAGCAGCTCAGGACAGAGAACCTACGAGCAGTACTTC,CASSSGQRTYEQYF
few,TRBJ1-1,TRBV7-9,NA,TGTGCCAGCAGCTTAGATGAGCTGTGGGGGTACACTGAAGCTTTCTTT,CASSLDELWGYTEAFF
few,TRBJ2-3,TRBV7-2,NA,TGTGCCAGCAGCACCGGATCTAAGCATACGCAGTATTTT,CASSTGSKHTQYF
NA,TRBJ1-1,TRBV29-1,NA,TGCAGCGTAAGTGTCGGGGCGGCTGAAGCTTTCTTT,CSVSVGAAEAFF
NA,TRBJ2-7,TRBV5-1,TRBD1,TGCGCCAGCAGCGGGACAGGGTCTTCGACCTACGAGCAGTACTTC,CASSGTGSSTYEQYF
NA,TRBJ2-7,TRBV11-2,NA,TGTGCCTGCAGCCTTAGGGCAGGGGACTACGAGCAGTACTTC,CACSLRAGDYEQYF
NA,TRBJ2-7,TRBV5-1,TRBD1,TGCGCCAGCAGCTTGGGGAGACAGGGGGACGAGCAGTACTTC,CASSLGRQGDEQYF
few,TRBJ2-7,TRBV7-2,NA,TGTGCCAGCAGTTCAGCGGTTACCTACGAGCAGTACTTC,CASSSAVTYEQYF
few,TRBJ1-1,TRBV7-2,NA,TGTGCCAGCAGCTTAGAGATGGTCGGTGAAGCTTTCTTT,CASSLEMVGEAFF
NA,TRBJ2-1,TRBV6-1,TRBD1,TGTGCCAGCAGTGGACAGGGATTAGCTGAGCAGTTCTTC,CASSGQGLAEQFF
NA,TRBJ2-1,TRBV5-6,NA,TGTGCCAGCAGCTTGGGCCAGTTCTACAATGAGCAGTTCTTC,CASSLGQFYNEQFF
few,TRBJ1-4,TRBV5-5,NA,TGTGCCAGCAGCTCCCCCGGGACCGCCGGTGAAAAACTGTTTTTT,CASSSPGTAGEKLFF
NA,TRBJ2-7,TRBV7-8,TRBD2,TGTGCCAGCAGGACAACGACTAGCGGGTACGAGCAGTACTTC,CASRTTTSGYEQYF
NA,TRBJ1-4,TRBV4-3,NA,TGCGCCAGCAGCCGAGCGAGCCAGGGTAGGAGAGGTGAAAAACTGTTTTTT,CASSRASQGRRGEKLFF
NA,TRBJ2-7,TRBV20-1,TRBD1,TGCACGACGAGACCGGGACAGGGTGATTCCGAGCAGTACTTC,CTTRPGQGDSEQYF
NA,TRBJ2-5,TRBV20-1,NA,TGCAGTGCCAAAACATTGTACCAAGAGACCCAGTACTTC,CSAKTLYQETQYF
few,TRBJ2-7,TRBV24-1,TRBD2,TGTGCCACCAGTGACTTAAGCGGGGACCGCTCCTACGAGCAGTACTTC,CATSDLSGDRSYEQYF
NA,TRBJ1-2,TRBV4-2,NA,TGTGCCAGCAGCCAAGGTCGGGACGCGGTGAACCTGAACTATGGCTACACCTTC,CASSQGRDAVNLNYGYTF
NA,TRBJ2-2,TRBV15,NA,TGTGCCACCAGCAGACCCACTAAAGGGGAGCTGTTTTTT,CATSRPTKGELFF
NA,TRBJ1-2,TRBV12-3/TRBV12-4,TRBD1,TGTGCCAGCAGTTTCATGCTTTTGACAGGGGGCTTTGGAGGCTACACCTTC,CASSFMLLTGGFGGYTF
NA,TRBJ1-5,TRBV18,NA,TGTGCCAGCTCACCGAACAGGTCTAATCAGCCCCAGCATTTT,CASSPNRSNQPQHF
NA,TRBJ2-1,TRBV5-1,NA,TGCGCCAGCGCCCGTAAGGCGGACTCCTACAATGAGCAGTTCTTC,CASARKADSYNEQFF
few,TRBJ2-5,TRBV7-2,TRBD1,TGTGCCAGCAGCTTCACAACCGGGACAGGGATGGAGACCCAGTACTTC,CASSFTTGTGMETQYF